This is a list of T cell receptor beta chains from one sample in a study of cytomegalovirus exposure and HLA in healthy donors. Clones were sequenced by immunoSEQ multiplex PCR, and TCRdb holds only the in-frame ones, with some missing. This table has about 71,000 clones, about 94% appearing once. Sequenced material: PBMCs. These receptors all come from a man between 18 and 35 years old in good health and CMV-seropositive. Both conserved end residues are part of each CDR3. The order of the fields is J gene, D gene, clone size, V gene, CDR3 protein, CDR3 DNA. D genes are given only for firm matches. Clone size, where shown, is once, few, many, or a class for clones that have expanded.

TRBJ2-1,.,.,TRBV11-3,CASSLGGEGVDEQFF,TGTGCCAGCAGCTTAGGGGGAGAGGGGGTAGATGAGCAGTTCTTC
TRBJ2-7,.,.,TRBV5-5,CASSFTGTWEQYF,TGTGCCAGCAGCTTCACGGGAACGTGGGAGCAGTACTTC
TRBJ2-7,TRBD2,.,TRBV4-1,CASSQDPGLAGGPSYEQYF,TGCGCCAGCAGCCAAGATCCGGGACTAGCGGGAGGGCCCTCCTACGAGCAGTACTTC
TRBJ2-7,.,.,TRBV5-5,CASSLTSNPYEQYF,TGTGCCAGCAGCTTGACATCGAACCCCTACGAGCAGTACTTC
TRBJ2-1,.,.,TRBV28,CASSPPGGRGKENEQFF,TGTGCCAGCAGCCCCCCAGGGGGGCGCGGGAAGGAGAATGAGCAGTTCTTC
TRBJ2-1,.,.,TRBV6-5,CASSYRRGQNEQFF,TGTGCCAGCAGTTATAGGCGGGGCCAAAATGAGCAGTTCTTC
TRBJ2-2,.,.,TRBV10-3,CAIRNGDSRNGELFF,TGTGCCATCAGAAACGGGGATTCTAGGAACGGGGAGCTGTTTTTT
TRBJ2-5,TRBD2,.,TRBV27,CASGPSGRARETQYF,TGTGCCAGTGGCCCGAGCGGGAGGGCCAGGGAGACCCAGTACTTC
TRBJ2-2,.,.,TRBV10-1,CASSEHTLTGELFF,TGCGCCAGCAGTGAGCACACCTTAACCGGGGAGCTGTTTTTT
TRBJ2-6,TRBD2,.,TRBV5-1,CASSLGREGLGANVLTF,TGCGCCAGCAGCTTGGGTCGGGAGGGCCTCGGGGCCAACGTCCTGACTTTC
TRBJ1-2,.,.,TRBV7-8,CASSPRVSYGYTF,TGTGCCAGCAGCCCCAGGGTTTCCTATGGCTACACCTTC
TRBJ2-1,TRBD2,.,TRBV25-1,CASSASSGREEQFF,TGTGCCAGCAGTGCTTCTAGCGGGAGGGAGGAGCAGTTCTTC
TRBJ1-4,TRBD1,.,TRBV27,CASSKDRGEKLFF,TGTGCCAGCAGTAAGGACAGGGGGGAAAAACTGTTTTTT
TRBJ1-3,TRBD1,once,TRBV4-1,CASSQDGTGADTIYF,TGCGCCAGCAGCCAAGATGGGACAGGGGCTGACACCATATATTTT
TRBJ2-7,.,.,TRBV27,CASSSSGGKHSYEQYF,TGTGCCAGCAGTTCCAGCGGCGGGAAACACTCCTACGAGCAGTACTTC
TRBJ1-2,.,.,TRBV9,CASSATGTRYGYTF,TGTGCCAGCAGCGCCACCGGGACAAGATATGGCTACACCTTC
TRBJ2-7,.,.,TRBV19,CASSMNGQGGSYEQYF,TGTGCCAGTAGTATGAATGGGCAGGGGGGCTCCTACGAGCAGTACTTC
TRBJ2-5,TRBD2,once,TRBV7-9,CASSPGTSGSGETQYF,TGTGCCAGCAGCCCCGGGACTAGCGGGAGCGGGGAGACCCAGTACTTC
TRBJ1-5,.,.,TRBV5-6,CASSPNGGADQPQHF,TGTGCCAGCAGCCCGAATGGAGGGGCGGATCAGCCCCAGCATTTT
TRBJ1-4,.,.,TRBV7-8,CASSLRGLSLLREGNEKLFF,TGTGCCAGCAGCTTACGGGGTCTATCACTTTTGAGGGAGGGGAATGAAAAACTGTTTTTT
TRBJ1-1,TRBD1,.,TRBV2,CASRGQENTEAFF,TGTGCCAGCAGAGGACAGGAGAACACTGAAGCTTTCTTT
TRBJ1-4,TRBD1,.,TRBV5-1,CASSFGTGIDEKLFF,TGCGCCAGCAGCTTCGGGACAGGGATTGACGAAAAACTGTTTTTT
TRBJ2-7,TRBD2,.,TRBV11-2,CASSFSRLAGSDEQYF,TGTGCCAGCAGCTTTTCCAGATTAGCGGGGTCGGACGAGCAGTACTTC
TRBJ2-1,TRBD2,.,TRBV10-3,CAPGGLADYNEQFF,TGTGCCCCCGGGGGACTAGCGGATTACAATGAGCAGTTCTTC
TRBJ2-5,.,.,TRBV27,CASSPGHATYQETQYF,TGTGCCAGCAGCCCGGGACACGCCACCTACCAAGAGACCCAGTACTTC
TRBJ1-1,TRBD1,.,TRBV4-1,CASSAPGQGSQAFF,TGCGCCAGCAGCGCCCCGGGACAGGGGTCCCAAGCTTTCTTT
TRBJ1-5,.,once,TRBV19,CASTPEVYSNQPQHF,TGTGCCAGTACCCCAGAAGTTTATAGCAATCAGCCCCAGCATTTT
TRBJ1-5,TRBD1,.,TRBV29-1,CSVAGTGGDQPQHF,TGCAGCGTTGCCGGGACAGGCGGGGATCAGCCCCAGCATTTT
TRBJ2-3,TRBD2,.,TRBV19,CASSTYTSGGFTDTQYF,TGTGCCAGTAGTACCTATACTAGCGGGGGGTTCACAGATACGCAGTATTTT
TRBJ2-5,.,.,TRBV10-3,CAIRRAGETQYF,TGTGCCATCAGGAGGGCCGGAGAGACCCAGTACTTC
TRBJ2-3,.,.,TRBV19,CASSPKPSGTDTQYF,TGTGCCAGTAGTCCGAAGCCTTCCGGCACAGATACGCAGTATTTT
TRBJ2-1,TRBD1,.,TRBV2,CASLGTGTLDEQFF,TGTGCCAGCCTAGGGACAGGGACTTTGGATGAGCAGTTCTTC
TRBJ2-7,.,.,TRBV9,CASSVGLEGGRQYF,TGTGCCAGCAGCGTAGGGCTAGAAGGAGGTCGGCAGTACTTC
TRBJ2-7,.,.,TRBV4-1,CASSHIADRSYEQYF,TGCGCCAGCAGCCATATAGCGGACCGCTCCTACGAGCAGTACTTC
TRBJ2-7,TRBD2,.,TRBV11-2,CASSSSGTIYEQYF,TGTGCCAGCAGCTCTAGCGGGACCATCTACGAGCAGTACTTC
TRBJ2-3,.,.,TRBV7-9,CASSSVSSTDTQYF,TGTGCCAGCAGCTCCGTGAGCTCCACAGATACGCAGTATTTT
TRBJ2-7,.,.,TRBV18,CASSPSTNRVSEQYF,TGTGCCAGCTCACCAAGTACGAACAGGGTTTCCGAGCAGTACTTC
TRBJ1-2,TRBD1,.,TRBV23-1,CASSQILTGAQVAGYTF,TGCGCCAGCAGTCAGATCCTGACAGGGGCCCAGGTTGCTGGCTACACCTTC
TRBJ2-3,TRBD2,.,TRBV11-2,CASSLGGLPRTHTQYF,TGTGCCAGCAGCTTAGGGGGACTACCGAGGACTCATACGCAGTATTTT
TRBJ2-3,.,.,TRBV5-4,CASSLDPTDTQYF,TGTGCCAGCAGCCTAGATCCCACAGATACGCAGTATTTT
TRBJ1-6,.,.,TRBV5-1,CASRAAGVSPLHF,TGCGCCAGCCGGGCGGCCGGGGTTTCACCCCTCCACTTT
TRBJ1-1,TRBD1,once,TRBV6-5,CASRSPGQGNTEAFF,TGTGCCAGCAGATCCCCGGGACAGGGGAACACTGAAGCTTTCTTT
TRBJ1-1,.,.,TRBV21-1,CASSKVGGPRAGRWIGTEAFF,TGTGCCAGCAGCAAAGTTGGCGGCCCCAGGGCCGGGAGGTGGATTGGCACTGAAGCTTTCTTT
TRBJ1-1,TRBD1,.,TRBV5-1,CASSLFGQGDYTEAFF,TGCGCCAGCAGCTTGTTCGGACAGGGGGACTACACTGAAGCTTTCTTT
TRBJ2-1,TRBD2,.,TRBV5-6,CASSLLLTSGALYNEQFF,TGTGCCAGCAGCTTACTCTTGACTAGCGGGGCCCTATACAATGAGCAGTTCTTC
TRBJ2-2,.,.,TRBV28,CASSLYGGKTGELFF,TGTGCCAGCAGTCTATACGGGGGAAAGACCGGGGAGCTGTTTTTT
TRBJ1-5,TRBD1,.,TRBV15,CATSRRKDRANQPQHF,TGTGCCACCAGCAGGAGGAAAGACAGGGCTAATCAGCCCCAGCATTTT
TRBJ1-1,TRBD1,.,TRBV27,CASSPEGQGDTEAFF,TGTGCCAGCAGTCCCGAAGGACAGGGGGACACTGAAGCTTTCTTT
TRBJ1-1,.,.,TRBV18,CASSPQWNTEAFF,TGTGCCAGCTCCCCCCAGTGGAACACTGAAGCTTTCTTT
TRBJ2-3,TRBD2,.,TRBV7-3,CASSLMVGRSGTDTQYF,TGTGCCAGCAGCTTAATGGTCGGGAGGTCAGGCACAGATACGCAGTATTTT
TRBJ2-7,TRBD1,.,TRBV19,CASSATRARGLYEQYF,TGTGCCAGTAGTGCGACCCGGGCCAGGGGGCTCTACGAGCAGTACTTC
TRBJ2-5,TRBD2,.,TRBV15,CATSWTSGGTQYF,TGTGCCACCAGCTGGACGTCGGGGGGGACCCAGTACTTC
TRBJ1-4,.,.,TRBV5-1,CASSLGGDNEKLFF,TGCGCCAGCAGCTTAGGGGGGGATAATGAAAAACTGTTTTTT
TRBJ2-5,TRBD1,.,TRBV5-1,CASSPPGTATRTQYF,TGCGCCAGCAGCCCCCCCGGGACAGCGACACGGACCCAGTACTTC
TRBJ1-1,TRBD1,.,TRBV18,CASSPGQRNTEAFF,TGTGCCAGCTCACCGGGACAGCGGAACACTGAAGCTTTCTTT
TRBJ2-2,TRBD1,.,TRBV5-1,CASSHGTAGGELFF,TGCGCCAGCAGTCACGGGACAGCCGGCGGGGAGCTGTTTTTT
TRBJ2-3,TRBD2,.,TRBV2,CASSPGLATDTQYF,TGTGCCAGCAGTCCAGGACTAGCTACAGATACGCAGTATTTT
TRBJ1-5,TRBD1,.,TRBV15,CATSRGGTGRNQPQHF,TGTGCCACCAGCAGAGGGGGGACAGGGCGCAATCAGCCCCAGCATTTT
TRBJ2-7,TRBD2,.,TRBV7-8,CASSLRPSGSYEQYF,TGTGCCAGCAGCTTAAGGCCTAGCGGCTCCTACGAGCAGTACTTC
TRBJ2-7,.,.,TRBV9,CASSGTSSTYEQYF,TGTGCCAGCAGCGGAACTAGCAGCACCTACGAGCAGTACTTC